These T cell receptor beta chains were read from a single sample in a study of shared clonotypes between healthy human individuals. Sequenced by immunoSEQ multiplex PCR; TCRdb stores in-frame clones only, minus some. This sample carries over 950,000 clones, approximately 75% of them seen once, and the ten largest clones take about 0.89%. Sequencing was done on a sample of memory CD4+ T cells from PBMCs. These receptors all stem from a man aged 18 to 35 in good health. Some clones in this sample may be carry-over from other donors' samples. CDR3s include the opening cysteine and the closing phenylalanine or tryptophan. D genes are given only for firm matches. Expanded clones are given a class, and other clones once, few, many or no size at all.

D: TRBD2; V: TRBV4-3; size: -; J: TRBJ2-4; CDR3: CASSRGLAAAKNIQYF; DNA: TGCGCCAGCAGCCGTGGACTAGCGGCGGCCAAAAACATTCAGTACTTC
D: TRBD2; V: TRBV5-8; size: -; J: TRBJ2-7; CDR3: CASSTSGSINEQYF; DNA: TGTGCCAGCAGCACTAGCGGGAGCATCAACGAGCAGTACTTC
D: -; V: TRBV4-2; size: -; J: TRBJ1-3; CDR3: CASSQDIRTAGNTIYF; DNA: TGTGCCAGCAGCCAAGACATTCGGACAGCTGGAAACACCATATATTTT
D: TRBD1; V: TRBV6-1; size: -; J: TRBJ2-1; CDR3: CASSFRDRTNEQFF; DNA: TGTGCCAGCAGCTTTCGGGACAGAACCAATGAGCAGTTCTTC
D: TRBD2; V: TRBV5-1; size: once; J: TRBJ2-1; CDR3: CASSRGLAGGLWDEQFF; DNA: TGCGCCAGCAGCCGGGGCCTAGCGGGAGGACTATGGGATGAGCAGTTCTTC
D: -; V: TRBV5-4; size: -; J: TRBJ1-1; CDR3: CASSADRANTEAFF; DNA: TGTGCCAGCAGCGCTGACCGGGCCAACACTGAAGCTTTCTTT
D: -; V: TRBV6-5; size: -; J: TRBJ1-2; CDR3: CASRLTGTDYGYTF; DNA: TGTGCCAGCAGGCTCACCGGGACTGACTATGGCTACACCTTC
D: TRBD1; V: TRBV6-1; size: -; J: TRBJ1-5; CDR3: CASSPTRGPNQPQHF; DNA: TGTGCCAGCAGTCCAACCAGGGGGCCCAATCAGCCCCAGCATTTT
D: TRBD2; V: TRBV5-1; size: -; J: TRBJ2-5; CDR3: CASSFGGRETQYF; DNA: TGCGCCAGCAGCTTCGGCGGGAGAGAGACCCAGTACTTC
D: -; V: TRBV29-1; size: -; J: TRBJ1-4; CDR3: CSVEGSGGKLFF; DNA: TGCAGCGTTGAGGGATCCGGAGGAAAACTGTTTTTT
D: TRBD2; V: TRBV2; size: -; J: TRBJ2-7; CDR3: CASSEPQREAYEQYF; DNA: TGTGCCAGCAGTGAACCCCAGCGGGAGGCCTACGAGCAGTACTTC
D: -; V: TRBV28; size: few; J: TRBJ1-2; CDR3: CASSLSASGGYTF; DNA: TGTGCCAGCAGTTTATCGGCTAGCGGTGGCTACACCTTC
D: TRBD1; V: TRBV7-9; size: -; J: TRBJ2-7; CDR3: CASSRDRGGLYEQYF; DNA: TGTGCCAGCAGCCGGGACAGGGGAGGGTTATACGAGCAGTACTTC
D: TRBD1; V: TRBV19; size: -; J: TRBJ2-4; CDR3: CASSPTGTNIQYF; DNA: TGTGCCAGTAGCCCGACAGGGACGAACATTCAGTACTTC
D: TRBD1; V: TRBV10-1; size: -; J: TRBJ2-1; CDR3: CASSATFQGARGEQFF; DNA: TGCGCCAGCAGTGCGACGTTTCAGGGGGCCCGGGGTGAGCAGTTCTTC
D: -; V: TRBV29-1; size: -; J: TRBJ1-1; CDR3: CSVSKTDPEAFF; DNA: TGCAGCGTTTCAAAGACAGACCCTGAAGCTTTCTTT
D: -; V: TRBV11-2; size: -; J: TRBJ2-7; CDR3: CASSLPRTAPNEQYF; DNA: TGTGCCAGCAGCTTACCCAGGACAGCACCAAACGAGCAGTACTTC
D: -; V: TRBV21-1; size: -; J: TRBJ1-2; CDR3: CAREKTVYTF; DNA: TGTGCCAGGGAGAAGACAGTCTACACCTTC
D: -; V: TRBV7-2; size: -; J: TRBJ1-4; CDR3: CASSLLSASEKLFF; DNA: TGTGCCAGCAGCTTATTGAGCGCGAGTGAAAAACTGTTTTTT
D: -; V: TRBV5-5; size: -; J: TRBJ1-2; CDR3: CASSVGRFGGPEGYTF; DNA: TGTGCCAGCAGCGTTGGTAGGTTCGGCGGCCCCGAAGGCTACACCTTC
D: -; V: TRBV28; size: many; J: TRBJ1-1; CDR3: CASTSGLRPPEAFF; DNA: TGTGCCAGCACGTCCGGGTTACGGCCTCCTGAAGCTTTCTTT
D: -; V: TRBV4-1; size: -; J: TRBJ1-5; CDR3: CASSQVADNQPQHF; DNA: TGCGCCAGCAGCCAAGTGGCAGATAATCAGCCCCAGCATTTT
D: -; V: TRBV7-9; size: -; J: TRBJ1-6; CDR3: CASSFGNSPLHF; DNA: TGTGCCAGCAGCTTCGGGAATTCACCCCTCCACTTT
D: -; V: TRBV9; size: -; J: TRBJ1-2; CDR3: CASSTGPGIHYGYTF; DNA: TGTGCCAGCAGCACAGGGCCGGGTATCCACTATGGCTACACCTTC
D: TRBD1; V: TRBV9; size: -; J: TRBJ2-7; CDR3: CASSVALGQEYEQYF; DNA: TGTGCCAGCAGCGTAGCTTTGGGACAGGAGTACGAGCAGTACTTC
D: TRBD1; V: TRBV6-1; size: -; J: TRBJ1-1; CDR3: CASSAYLQGGRMNTEAFF; DNA: TGTGCCAGCAGTGCCTATTTACAGGGGGGAAGAATGAACACTGAAGCTTTCTTT
D: -; V: TRBV19; size: -; J: TRBJ2-7; CDR3: CASILAHEQYF; DNA: TGTGCCAGCATACTAGCCCACGAGCAGTACTTC
D: -; V: TRBV4-2; size: -; J: TRBJ1-2; CDR3: CASSQDRQSAGYTF; DNA: TGTGCCAGCAGCCAAGATCGACAGTCGGCCGGCTACACCTTC
D: TRBD2; V: TRBV2; size: -; J: TRBJ2-5; CDR3: CASSRLAMYF; DNA: TGTGCCAGCAGCAGACTAGCCATGTACTTC
D: TRBD2; V: TRBV7-9; size: -; J: TRBJ2-7; CDR3: CASSLAGTAGGVKQYF; DNA: TGTGCCAGCAGCTTAGCAGGTACAGCGGGGGGAGTCAAGCAGTACTTC
D: TRBD1; V: TRBV7-2; size: many; J: TRBJ1-5; CDR3: CASSSKTGTQPQHF; DNA: TGTGCCAGCAGCTCTAAGACAGGGACTCAGCCCCAGCATTTT
D: -; V: TRBV2; size: -; J: TRBJ1-1; CDR3: CASSVMNTEAFF; DNA: TGTGCCAGCAGTGTGATGAACACTGAAGCTTTCTTT
D: TRBD2; V: TRBV4-2; size: -; J: TRBJ2-5; CDR3: CASSPLIPLADQETQYF; DNA: TGTGCCAGCAGCCCTCTGATCCCCCTAGCGGACCAAGAGACCCAGTACTTC
D: TRBD2; V: TRBV2; size: -; J: TRBJ2-1; CDR3: CANPPGTSAGNEQFF; DNA: TGTGCCAACCCTCCAGGAACTAGCGCAGGCAATGAGCAGTTCTTC
D: -; V: TRBV10-2; size: once; J: TRBJ2-7; CDR3: CASSEWASDSYEQYF; DNA: TGCGCCAGCAGTGAGTGGGCTAGCGACTCCTACGAGCAGTACTTC
D: -; V: TRBV19; size: -; J: TRBJ1-2; CDR3: CASSLDGKYGYTF; DNA: TGTGCCAGTAGTTTGGACGGAAAATATGGCTACACCTTC
D: -; V: TRBV6-5; size: few; J: TRBJ1-1; CDR3: CASSYATRVGTEAFF; DNA: TGTGCCAGCAGTTACGCAACCAGGGTTGGCACTGAAGCTTTCTTT
D: -; V: TRBV5-1; size: -; J: TRBJ2-2; CDR3: CASSSYNSGELFF; DNA: TGCGCCAGCAGCTCCTACAACTCCGGGGAGCTGTTTTTT
D: TRBD2; V: TRBV10-1; size: -; J: TRBJ2-7; CDR3: CASSESSGRAYEQYF; DNA: TGCGCCAGCAGTGAGTCTAGCGGGAGAGCCTACGAGCAGTACTTC
D: TRBD1; V: TRBV5-4; size: -; J: TRBJ2-5; CDR3: CASSLGQDQETQYF; DNA: TGTGCCAGCAGCTTAGGACAGGACCAAGAGACCCAGTACTTC
D: TRBD1; V: TRBV5-1; size: -; J: TRBJ1-1; CDR3: CASSLGGTAHTEAFF; DNA: TGCGCCAGCAGCTTGGGGGGGACAGCTCACACTGAAGCTTTCTTT
D: -; V: TRBV9; size: -; J: TRBJ1-4; CDR3: CASSVTGYPNEKLFF; DNA: TGTGCCAGCAGCGTAACAGGGTACCCTAATGAAAAACTGTTTTTT
D: TRBD2; V: TRBV7-9; size: -; J: TRBJ2-1; CDR3: CASSSIGTSGSNEQFF; DNA: TGTGCCAGCAGCTCGATCGGGACTAGCGGGAGCAATGAGCAGTTCTTC
D: -; V: TRBV7-6; size: -; J: TRBJ2-1; CDR3: CASSSRDEQFF; DNA: TGTGCCAGCAGTTCACGCGATGAGCAGTTCTTC
D: -; V: TRBV5-1; size: -; J: TRBJ2-3; CDR3: CASNPGATDTQYF; DNA: TGCGCCAGCAATCCGGGCGCCACAGATACGCAGTATTTT
D: -; V: TRBV11-2; size: -; J: TRBJ2-5; CDR3: CASSLGPKETQYF; DNA: TGTGCCAGCAGCTTGGGACCCAAAGAGACCCAGTACTTC
D: -; V: TRBV28; size: -; J: TRBJ1-3; CDR3: CASSLSGVSSGNTIYF; DNA: TGTGCCAGCAGTTTATCGGGGGTCTCCTCTGGAAACACCATATATTTT
D: TRBD1; V: TRBV25-1; size: -; J: TRBJ2-1; CDR3: CASSRGTGNTNEQFF; DNA: TGTGCCAGCAGTAGAGGGACAGGGAACACCAATGAGCAGTTCTTC
D: TRBD2; V: TRBV29-1; size: -; J: TRBJ2-3; CDR3: CSVEIRPSGTDTQYF; DNA: TGCAGCGTTGAGATACGGCCTAGCGGGACAGATACGCAGTATTTT